Presented here are 30 T cell receptor beta chains from one specimen sequenced in a study of blood T cell repertoires in COVID-19. Assay used: immunoSEQ multiplex PCR; TCRdb lists only in-frame clones, some missing. The repertoire holds around 200,000 clones, with about 88% as singletons. Sample: PBMCs or T cells enriched from blood (not recorded which). The receptors stem from a woman aged 30 to 39 who had recovered from COVID-19.

The V and J genes are TRBV4-2 and TRBJ1-5; perhaps TRBD1 as D (6 bases). The germline V gene encodes CDR1 LGHNA and CDR2 YNFKEQ. The CDR3 has 15 residues. V was clipped by 0 bases and J by 7 bases, with 13 bases between them. The CDR3, as DNA: TGTGCCAGCAGCCAAGATAGGGGGGGCCGACAGCCCCAGCATTTT. Residues: CASSQDRGGRQPQHF.

The chain has TRBV7-2 and TRBJ1-2; D is undetermined. Trimming removed 6 bases at V and 4 bases at J, with 12 bases between. This CDR3 contains 13 residues. Germline loops: CDR1 SGHTA, CDR2 FQGNSA. CDR3 bases: TGTGCCAGCAGACCGACAAACAGCTATGGCTACACCTTC. Translation gives CASRPTNSYGYTF.

The chain recombines TRBV4-1 with TRBJ1-1; possible D gene TRBD1, 5 bases. V gave up 1 base and J gave up 4 bases, with 13 bases separating them. The CDR3 has 15 residues. The germline V gene has CDR1 MGHRA and CDR2 YSYEKL. CDR3: CASSQAGQGITEAFF. CDR3 DNA sequence: TGCGCCAGCAGCCAAGCCGGCCAGGGAATCACTGAAGCTTTCTTT.

The chain links TRBV5-4 to TRBJ1-1; the D gene is possibly TRBD1 (5 bases). This CDR3 has 16 amino acids. Germline CDR1 and CDR2: SGHNT and YYREEE (reference sequence). V lost 1 base and J lost 2, with 15 bases in between. This chain's CDR3 is CASSLSLGGDNTEAFF. CDR3 DNA: TGTGCCAGCAGCTTGTCTCTTGGAGGGGATAACACTGAAGCTTTCTTT.

This clone was seen a single time. J is TRBJ2-3 and V is TRBV5-4, with 7 bases fitting TRBD2. The germline gives CDR1 SGHNT, CDR2 YYREEE (reference sequence). The CDR3 is 19 amino acids. J lost 1 base, V lost 1 base, and 15 bases had no gene match. For the CDR3, the DNA is TGTGCCAGCAGCTTGTTCGGTAATAGAGGACTAGTCGGCACAGATACGCAGTATTTT. This translates into CASSLFGNRGLVGTDTQYF. The entire variable domain, with the rest obtained from reference TRBV5-4 and TRBJ2-3, is as follows: ETGVTQSPTHLIKTRGQQVTLRCSSQSGHNTVSWYQQALGQGPQFIFQYYREEENGRGNFPPRFSGLQFPNYSSELNVNALELDDSALYLCASSLFGNRGLVGTDTQYFGPGTRLTVL.

The chain combines TRBV2 with TRBJ1-1, with 8 bases aligning to TRBD1. The CDR3 spans 14 residues. Germline trimming cut 2 bases from V and 4 bases from J; bases unmatched to any gene: 3. Per the germline V gene, CDR1 is SNHLY and CDR2 is FYNNEI. The CDR3 DNA follows: TGTGCCAGCAGTGAACACAGGGGGGGCACTGAAGCTTTCTTT. This encodes CASSEHRGGTEAFF.

Of note for this clone: The identical CDR3 is also encoded by other nucleotide sequences in the sample. The chain is built from TRBV7-3 and TRBJ2-3; D gene uncertain. This CDR3 spans 14 amino acids. Germline CDR1 reads SGHTA; CDR2 reads FQGTGA. Trimming removed 2 bases from V and 3 bases from J, with 9 bases in between. The DNA for the CDR3 is TGTGCCAGCAGCTTAGGTCTCAGGACAGATACGCAGTATTTT. This codes for CASSLGLRTDTQYF.

The chain carries TRBV3-1 (or the pseudogene TRBV3-2) and TRBJ2-6; TRBD1 might be the D (5 bases). The CDR3 is made up of 15 amino acids. Germline CDR1 and CDR2: LGHDT and YNNKEL (reference sequence). Trimming pared 5 bases from V and 2 bases from J, leaving 10 bases between. The CDR3 loop is CASSFDRPGANVLTF. In nucleotides, the CDR3 is TGTGCCAGCAGCTTCGACAGACCTGGGGCCAACGTCCTGACTTTC.

The sample holds a few counts of this clone. The chain links TRBV27 to TRBJ1-4; 9 nucleotides align to TRBD1. V was clipped by 4 bases and J by 8 bases; unmatched bases: 8. CDR1 is MNHEY, CDR2 SMNVEV, per germline (reference sequence). The CDR3 loop spans 15 amino acids. CDR3: CASSSPGQGIEKLFF. For the CDR3, the DNA is TGTGCCAGCAGTTCTCCGGGACAGGGCATAGAAAAACTGTTTTTT.

V usage is TRBV2 and J usage is TRBJ1-1; D gene unclear. CDR3 length equals 11 residues. Germline-derived CDR1 and CDR2 are SNHLY and FYNNEI. The V and J ends lost 8 bases and 1 base respectively, with 5 bases between them. CDR3 DNA sequence: TGTGCCAGCGGGAGGAACACTGAAGCTTTCTTT. It encodes CASGRNTEAFF.

The chain has TRBV18 and TRBJ2-1; 7 positions match TRBD1. V trimming: 3 bases; J trimming: 2 bases; junction bases outside the gene matches: 4. Germline V gene data show CDR1 as KGHSH and CDR2 as LQKENI. This CDR3 is built from 15 residues. The CDR3 region is CASSPQGVTYNEQFF. CDR3 nucleotide sequence: TGTGCCAGCTCACCTCAGGGGGTCACCTACAATGAGCAGTTCTTC.

The V gene is TRBV3-1 (or the pseudogene TRBV3-2), the J gene TRBJ1-2; D might be TRBD1 (5 bases). This CDR3 comprises 16 residues. Per germline, CDR1 LGHDT and CDR2 YNNKEL (reference sequence). The V end lost 3 bases, the J end lost 4 bases, and 18 bases lay between the germline ends. For the CDR3, the DNA is TGTGCCAGCAGCCATTCTGACAGCTCTCGTCCCTATGGCTACACCTTC. This gives the protein CASSHSDSSRPYGYTF.

This clone was found once. The rearrangement joins TRBV5-1 to TRBJ1-6; the match to TRBD1 covers 8 bases. The CDR3 loop spans 16 amino acids. CDR1 is SGHRS, CDR2 YFSETQ, per germline. The ends lost 0 bases at V and 9 bases at J; junction bases unmatched: 8. CDR3 sequence (DNA): TGCGCCAGCAGCTTGGCAGGGGACAGGACATTTTCACCCCTCCACTTT. Encoded protein: CASSLAGDRTFSPLHF.

This chain links TRBV11-2 with TRBJ1-3; D remains ambiguous. V lost 1 base to trimming and J lost 4 bases, with 8 bases between them. The CDR3 loop spans 14 amino acids. Germline V gives CDR1 SGHAT, CDR2 FQNNGV. CDR3 sequence: CASSLGPTGNTIYF. CDR3 DNA: TGTGCCAGCAGCTTAGGGCCAACAGGAAACACCATATATTTT.

This clone was recorded once. The V and J genes are TRBV5-6 and TRBJ1-2; D gene unclear. The CDR3 totals 12 residues. V gave up 4 bases and J gave up 7 bases, with 11 bases separating them. CDR1 SGHDT and CDR2 YYEEEE come from the germline V gene. This CDR3 is CASSLHTGGYTF. CDR3 DNA: TGTGCCAGCAGCCTTCACACGGGTGGCTACACCTTC. Using reference TRBV5-6 and TRBJ1-2 for the parts outside the CDR3, the full variable domain is DAGVTQSPTHLIKTRGQQVTLRCSPKSGHDTVSWYQQALGQGPQFIFQYYEEEERQRGNFPDRFSGHQFPNYSSELNVNALLLGDSALYLCASSLHTGGYTFGSGTRLTVV.

This clone was seen more than once but under ten times. V and J are TRBV5-4 and TRBJ2-1; 7 nucleotides match TRBD2. The CDR3 spans 13 residues. CDR1 is SGHNT, CDR2 YYREEE, per germline (reference sequence). The V gene end was trimmed by 4 bases and the J gene end by 8 bases; junction bases not matched to a gene: 6. The CDR3 DNA sequence: TGTGCCAGCAGCCCGGTGGGGGGGGATGAGCAGTTCTTC. As protein: CASSPVGGDEQFF.

This clone was seen a few times. V and J are TRBV14 and TRBJ2-7; 7 nucleotides line up with TRBD1. V was clipped by 8 bases and J by 2 bases; unmatched bases: 6. The germline CDR1 and CDR2 sequences are SGHDN and FVKESK. CDR3 length: 13 residues. The CDR3 DNA reads as TGTGCCAGCTCTCGGACAGGTGCCTACGAGCAGTACTTC. It is translated as CASSRTGAYEQYF.

The chain has TRBV23-1 and TRBJ2-2, with TRBD1 identical over 9 bases. TRBV23-1 is classed as an ORF, of uncertain function. Unmatched junction bases numbered 19, after V lost 7 bases and J lost 4 bases. The CDR3 length is 19 residues. The CDR3 coding sequence is TGCGCCAGCACCCCCGGGACAGGGTCATGCTATGCCCCCACCGGGGAGCTGTTTTTT. The encoded protein is CASTPGTGSCYAPTGELFF.

V is TRBV5-4 and J is TRBJ1-1; 8 nucleotides align to TRBD1. CDR3 length: 14 residues. With V trimmed by 4 bases and J by 1 base, 3 bases remained unmatched. CDR1 and CDR2 (germline): SGHNT, YYREEE (reference sequence). The CDR3 is CASSRGQENTEAFF. CDR3 coding DNA: TGTGCCAGCAGCCGGGGACAGGAGAACACTGAAGCTTTCTTT. Drawing the rest from reference TRBV5-4 and TRBJ1-1, the complete variable domain is ETGVTQSPTHLIKTRGQQVTLRCSSQSGHNTVSWYQQALGQGPQFIFQYYREEENGRGNFPPRFSGLQFPNYSSELNVNALELDDSALYLCASSRGQENTEAFFGQGTRLTVV.

The table lists this clone with a few counts. The CDR3 is CASSEATQGLAGYTF. The DNA for the CDR3 is TGTGCCAGCAGTGAAGCAACTCAGGGGCTTGCGGGCTACACCTTC. V usage is TRBV6-1 and J usage is TRBJ1-2; possible D gene TRBD1, 6 bases. Germline loops: CDR1 MNHNS, CDR2 SASEGT. The CDR3 is made up of 15 amino acids. V lost 0 bases and J lost 8, with 16 bases in between.

The chain employs TRBV19 and TRBJ2-3; TRBD1 is a possible D gene (7 bases). V was trimmed by 0 bases and J by 5 bases, leaving 15 bases between them. The CDR3 extends over 16 amino acids. CDR1 is LNHDA, CDR2 SQIVND, per germline (reference sequence). The CDR3 region has the DNA TGTGCCAGTAGTATAGATGGAGGCAGGGGGGTAGATACGCAGTATTTT. This encodes CASSIDGGRGVDTQYF.

The J gene is TRBJ2-3, the V gene TRBV7-9; 11 bases map to TRBD2. The CDR3 runs to 16 residues. With V trimmed by 5 bases and J by 1 base, 5 bases remained unmatched. The germline V gene encodes CDR1 SEHNR and CDR2 FQNEAQ (reference sequence). The CDR3 DNA reads TGTGCCAGCAGCCCACCGGGACTAGCGGGCACAGATACGCAGTATTTT. Its protein is CASSPPGLAGTDTQYF.

In its sample, this clone was seen once. The V gene is TRBV11-2, the J gene TRBJ2-7; D gene unclear. Germline CDR1 SGHAT, CDR2 FQNNGV. V lost 9 bases and J 3 bases, leaving 6 bases between the germline ends. The CDR3 totals 10 residues. CDR3 coding DNA: TGTGCCAGTGGGCTCTACGAGCAGTACTTC. Its translation is CASGLYEQYF.

This chain joins TRBV13 and TRBJ2-2; D gene unclear. V was clipped by 5 bases and J by 3 bases, with 4 bases between them. The CDR3 is made up of 12 amino acids. Germline CDR1 PRHDT, CDR2 FYEKMQ (reference sequence). The CDR3 sequence is CASSTDTGELFF. The CDR3 DNA is TGTGCCAGCAGCACGGACACCGGGGAGCTGTTTTTT.

J is TRBJ2-7 and V is TRBV6-5; TRBD1 matches 7 bases. With V trimmed by 3 bases and J by 3 bases, 8 bases remained unmatched. The germline CDR1 and CDR2 sequences are MNHEY and SVGAGI. The CDR3 consists of 15 residues. The CDR3 coding sequence is TGTGCCAGCAGTTATCGGGGACAGAGTTACTACGAGCAGTACTTC. Translating gives CASSYRGQSYYEQYF.

The chain uses TRBV28 and TRBJ1-5; D is possibly TRBD1 (5 bases). CDR1 is MDHEN and CDR2 is SYDVKM in the germline V gene. V lost 6 bases and J lost 1, with 13 bases in between. This CDR3 has 15 residues. The CDR3 here is CASSNLRESNQPQHF. DNA of the CDR3: TGTGCCAGCAGCAACCTCAGGGAAAGCAATCAGCCCCAGCATTTT.

The chain recombines TRBV28 with TRBJ1-1; D is undetermined. This CDR3 is 12 amino acids long. V shed 5 bases and J shed 2 bases, with 6 bases lying between them. Per the germline V gene, CDR1 is MDHEN and CDR2 is SYDVKM. The CDR3 sequence is CASSPSNTEAFF. The CDR3 region has the DNA TGTGCCAGCAGTCCGAGTAACACTGAAGCTTTCTTT. Complete variable domain (other parts from reference TRBV28 and TRBJ1-1): DVKVTQSSRYLVKRTGEKVFLECVQDMDHENMFWYRQDPGLGLRLIYFSYDVKMKEKGDIPEGYSVSREKKERFSLILESASTNQTSMYLCASSPSNTEAFFGQGTRLTVV.

The rearrangement joins TRBV15 to TRBJ2-2; 7 nucleotides line up with TRBD1. CDR3 length: 13 amino acids. The germline CDR1 and CDR2 sequences are LNHNV and YYDKDF (reference sequence). J lost 7 bases, V lost 3 bases, and 2 bases had no gene match. The CDR3 loop is CATSRGQIGELFF. CDR3 DNA: TGTGCCACCAGCAGGGGACAGATCGGGGAGCTGTTTTTT.

The J gene is TRBJ2-3, the V gene TRBV18; D gene unclear. V shed 3 bases and J shed 1 base, with 8 bases lying between them. Germline CDR1 is KGHSH and CDR2 is LQKENI. The CDR3 runs 14 residues. The CDR3 nucleotides are TGTGCCAGCTCACCTCTCCGCGGCACAGATACGCAGTATTTT. Amino acid sequence: CASSPLRGTDTQYF.

The V call is TRBV12-3 or TRBV12-4, the J call TRBJ2-1, with D maybe TRBD1 (6 bases). Trimming removed 9 bases from V and 5 bases from J, with 14 bases in between. This CDR3 region has 13 residues. The CDR3 loop reads CASGHRENNEQFF. The DNA of the CDR3 is TGTGCCAGTGGCCACAGGGAAAACAATGAGCAGTTCTTC.